This section outlines one T cell receptor beta chain sequence together with its context. The method was immunoSEQ multiplex PCR; TCRdb's version includes in-frame clones alone and lacks a portion of them. The sample contains 98,000 or so clones, around 84% of which appear only once. The sample is drawn from a study of blood T cell repertoires in COVID-19. Germline CDR1 and CDR2: MNHEY and SMNVEV (reference sequence). V was pared by 5 bases and J by 3 bases, with 11 bases of the junction left unmatched. The CDR3 is 17 residues long. The receptor was isolated from an older woman in a cohort sampled during active or convalescent COVID-19. This sequence joins TRBV27 and TRBJ1-5; 9 nucleotides match TRBD1. The sample consisted of peripheral blood. CDR3: CASSTHRGRRDNQPQHF. The CDR3 DNA reads TGTGCCAGCAGTACCCACAGGGGGCGCCGGGACAATCAGCCCCAGCATTTT.